This TCR beta chain comes out of a study of blood T cell repertoires in COVID-19. Assay used: immunoSEQ multiplex PCR; TCRdb lists only in-frame clones, some missing. Of 140,000 to 150,000 clones listed, 88% are singletons. The germline CDR1 and CDR2 sequences are SGHTA and FQGNSA. With 4 bases removed from V and 2 bases from J, the gap between germline ends came to 11 bases. The CDR3 contains 15 residues. V usage is TRBV7-2 and J usage is TRBJ2-2, with a weak D call TRBD1 (6 bases). The receptor's source is a human donor in a cohort sampled during active COVID-19. The sequenced sample consisted of peripheral blood. The CDR3 region has the DNA TGTGCCAGCAGCTCTGTGGACAGAAACACCGGGGAGCTGTTTTTT. The encoded protein is CASSSVDRNTGELFF.